Listed below are T cell receptor beta chains from one sample, sequenced in a study of shared clonotypes between healthy human individuals. The repertoire was sequenced with immunoSEQ multiplex PCR; TCRdb's copy has only in-frame clones and lacks some. In the table there are hundreds of thousands of clones, 74% of which are singletons. The source material was memory CD4+ T cells sorted from blood. Source of these receptors: a young woman in good health. Both conserved end residues are part of each CDR3. A D gene is named only where the DNA matches it firmly. Expanded clones get a size class; other rows say once, few or many, or leave the size out.

abundance,d_gene,j_gene,v_gene,CDR3nt,CDR3aa
NA,NA,TRBJ1-1,TRBV19,TGTGCCAGTACCGAGACCGGGACAACGAACACTGAAGCTTTCTTT,CASTETGTTNTEAFF
NA,TRBD2,TRBJ2-7,TRBV7-9,TGTGCCAGCAGTCGGGATCTAGCGGGAGTGGGGGAGCAGTACTTC,CASSRDLAGVGEQYF
NA,TRBD1,TRBJ2-1,TRBV7-2,TGTGCCAGCAGCTTAGCGGGGACAGGGGGCTATGAGCAGTTCTTC,CASSLAGTGGYEQFF
NA,NA,TRBJ2-2,TRBV5-1,TGCGCCAGCAGCCCAGCCTTAAGCGAGACCGGGGAGCTGTTTTTT,CASSPALSETGELFF
NA,TRBD2,TRBJ2-7,TRBV29-1,TGCAGCGTTGCAGGGGCTAGCGGGGAATACGAGCAGTACTTC,CSVAGASGEYEQYF
NA,TRBD1,TRBJ1-3,TRBV5-1,TGCGCCAGCAGCTTGGCGGGACAGCTGGCGGACACCATATATTTT,CASSLAGQLADTIYF
NA,NA,TRBJ2-7,TRBV30,TGTGCCTGGAGTGTATCTTCGGGGTACGTCTACGAGCAGTACTTC,CAWSVSSGYVYEQYF
NA,TRBD1,TRBJ1-6,TRBV10-3,TGTGCCATCAGTGATGACAGGGGACTCAATTCACCCCTCCACTTT,CAISDDRGLNSPLHF
NA,TRBD1,TRBJ2-7,TRBV6-1,TGTGCCAGCAGTGTAGATCGGGACAGGGTCCCCTACGAGCAGTACTTC,CASSVDRDRVPYEQYF
NA,NA,TRBJ2-7,TRBV19,TGTGCCAGTAGTATCGGTGTGCACCGCCCCTACGAGCAGTACTTC,CASSIGVHRPYEQYF
NA,NA,TRBJ1-1,TRBV29-1,TGCAGCGTTGGGGAGAACACTGAAGCTTTCTTT,CSVGENTEAFF
once,TRBD2,TRBJ2-7,TRBV5-1,TGCGCCAGCAGCCCTCCCCCCGAAGCGGGAGAACACGAGCAGTACTTC,CASSPPPEAGEHEQYF
NA,NA,TRBJ2-7,TRBV10-3,TGTGCCATCAAACGGGCCGAAGCCTACGAGCAGTACTTC,CAIKRAEAYEQYF
NA,NA,TRBJ2-7,TRBV5-1,TGCGCCAGCAGCACCTACAGTTTAGGTCCCCCCTACGAGCAGTACTTC,CASSTYSLGPPYEQYF
NA,NA,TRBJ2-3,TRBV7-2,TGTGCCAGCAGCTTAGAAGCGGGCCACACAGATACGCAGTATTTT,CASSLEAGHTDTQYF
few,NA,TRBJ1-5,TRBV6-7,TGTGCCACCTATCGGACCCAGCCCCAGCATTTT,CATYRTQPQHF
NA,NA,TRBJ2-3,TRBV5-1,TGCGCCAGCAATGAGGGCAGGGGAGCAGATACGCAGTATTTT,CASNEGRGADTQYF
NA,NA,TRBJ1-1,TRBV28,TGTGCCAGCAGTCCTCGAGCGTGGGGGAAGAACACTGAAGCTTTCTTT,CASSPRAWGKNTEAFF
many,TRBD1,TRBJ1-5,TRBV2,TGTGCCAGCAGTGAGGGGACAGGGGGAGATCAGCCCCAGCATTTT,CASSEGTGGDQPQHF
NA,TRBD1,TRBJ1-1,TRBV5-1,TGCGCCAGCAGCTTGGGGGTATCAGGGGGTCAGAATGAAGCTTTCTTT,CASSLGVSGGQNEAFF
NA,NA,TRBJ1-4,TRBV7-8,TGTGCCAGCAGCCCATCCAGAACAACTAATGAAAAACTGTTTTTT,CASSPSRTTNEKLFF
few,TRBD2,TRBJ2-3,TRBV10-3,TGTGCCATCAGTGAAGGGGGTAGCGGGACCACAGATACGCAGTATTTT,CAISEGGSGTTDTQYF
NA,TRBD2,TRBJ2-1,TRBV9,TGTGCCAGCAGCCCCTCAGCGGGAGGAGGCAATGAGCAGTTCTTC,CASSPSAGGGNEQFF
few,NA,TRBJ2-7,TRBV2,TGTGCCAGCAGTGAATCACAGGGTCCCTACGAGCAGTACTTC,CASSESQGPYEQYF
NA,NA,TRBJ1-5,TRBV6-1,TGTGCCAGCAGTGAAGTACGGAATAGCAATCAGCCCCAGCATTTT,CASSEVRNSNQPQHF
NA,TRBD1,TRBJ1-5,TRBV30,TGTGCCTGGAGTGTAGGGTCAGGGGGCCGTTATCAGCCCCAGCATTTT,CAWSVGSGGRYQPQHF
NA,NA,TRBJ1-2,TRBV6-6,TGTGCCAGCAGTTCCGGACCGAGCTACACCTTC,CASSSGPSYTF
few,NA,TRBJ2-1,TRBV28,TGTGCCAGCAGTTTTTTGGACAGTAAGGGCTATGAGCAGTTCTTC,CASSFLDSKGYEQFF
NA,TRBD2,TRBJ2-3,TRBV5-1,TGCGCCAGCAGCTCGGCCCGACTAGCGGGAGGCACAGATACGCAGTATTTT,CASSSARLAGGTDTQYF
NA,NA,TRBJ2-7,TRBV6-6,TGTGCCACTTGGGGTGAGGCAATATCCTACGAGCAGTACTTC,CATWGEAISYEQYF
NA,NA,TRBJ2-5,TRBV29-1,TGCAGCGTTGAAGATGGGGGAGAGACCCAGTACTTC,CSVEDGGETQYF